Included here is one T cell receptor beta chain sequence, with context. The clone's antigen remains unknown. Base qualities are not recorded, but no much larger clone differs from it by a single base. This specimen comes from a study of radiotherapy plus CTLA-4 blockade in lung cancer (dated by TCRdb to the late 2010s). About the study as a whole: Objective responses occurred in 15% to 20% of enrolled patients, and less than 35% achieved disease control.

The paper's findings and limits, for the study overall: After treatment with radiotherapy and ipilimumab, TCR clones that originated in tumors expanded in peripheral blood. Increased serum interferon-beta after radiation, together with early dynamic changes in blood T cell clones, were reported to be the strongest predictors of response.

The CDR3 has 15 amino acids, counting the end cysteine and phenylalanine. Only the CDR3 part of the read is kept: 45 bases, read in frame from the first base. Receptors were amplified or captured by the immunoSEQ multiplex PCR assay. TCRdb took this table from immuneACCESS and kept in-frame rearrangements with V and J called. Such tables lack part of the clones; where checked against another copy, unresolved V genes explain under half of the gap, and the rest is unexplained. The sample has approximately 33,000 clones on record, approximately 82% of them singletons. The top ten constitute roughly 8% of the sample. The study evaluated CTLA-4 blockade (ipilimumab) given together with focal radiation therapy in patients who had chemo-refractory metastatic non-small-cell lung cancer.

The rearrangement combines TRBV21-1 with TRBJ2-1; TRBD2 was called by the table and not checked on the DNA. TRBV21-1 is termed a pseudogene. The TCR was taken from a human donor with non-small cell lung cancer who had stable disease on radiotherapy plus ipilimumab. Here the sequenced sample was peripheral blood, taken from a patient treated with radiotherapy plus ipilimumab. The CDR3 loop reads CASSPWGEGYNEQFF. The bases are TGTGCCAGCAGCCCTTGGGGGGAGGGGTACAATGAGCAGTTCTTC.